This T cell receptor (beta chain) was identified during a study of blood T cell repertoires in COVID-19. The wider study: The study drew acute and convalescent COVID-19 samples from the United States, Italy and Spain. Sample material is recorded as cDNA or gDNA derived from T cells, B-cell-depleted T cells, or PBMCs.

In the original analysis: Amplification with reference gene primers provided the estimates of nucleated cell counts. The method was immunoSEQ multiplex PCR; TCRdb's version includes in-frame clones alone and lacks a portion of them. V and J calls and clone size are as listed in that table; D and trimming were resolved from the DNA. The table has 62,000 or so clones, about 86% seen once. Germline V gene lookup returns CDR1 GTSNPN and CDR2 SVGIG (reference sequence). Between the trimmed V and J ends, which lost 3 bases and 6 bases, there was a span of 8 bases. CDR3 length equals 12 residues. This rearrangement joins TRBV30 to TRBJ2-2, with D possibly being TRBD2 (6 bases). The sequencing sample was made of peripheral blood. This sequence originates from a woman in her sixties or seventies with acute or convalescent COVID-19. This chain's CDR3 is CAWRTRAGELFF. The CDR3 DNA reads as TGTGCCTGGAGGACTAGAGCCGGGGAGCTGTTTTTT.